These T cell receptor beta chains were read from a single sample in a study of T cells in localized non-small cell lung cancer. Profiled with immunoSEQ multiplex PCR; TCRdb holds only in-frame clones, not every one. This sample has roughly 72,000 clones, with roughly 90% found just once. Source: peripheral blood, taken before any cancer treatment. These TCRs come from a male donor at least 60 years old with stage III squamous cell lung carcinoma. Each CDR3 is given with its conserved first and last residue. A D gene is named only where the DNA matches it firmly.

D: .; J: TRBJ2-5; V: TRBV28; CDR3: CASSLPLGHQETQYF
D: .; J: TRBJ2-2; V: TRBV11-3; CDR3: CASSLGTANTGELFF
D: .; J: TRBJ1-6; V: TRBV2; CDR3: CASSLEQDSPLHF
D: .; J: TRBJ1-6; V: TRBV19; CDR3: CASSIQQNNSPLHF
D: TRBD1; J: TRBJ1-4; V: TRBV27; CDR3: CASSPTTGTGLEKLFF
D: .; J: TRBJ1-1; V: TRBV28; CDR3: CASSLDQGSMTEAFF
D: TRBD2; J: TRBJ2-2; V: TRBV6-5; CDR3: CASTGTSGNTGELFF
D: .; J: TRBJ1-2; V: TRBV29-1; CDR3: CSVEKGGSNYGYTF
D: TRBD1; J: TRBJ2-1; V: TRBV11-2; CDR3: CASSLRGTGFRSYNEQFF
D: TRBD1; J: TRBJ2-3; V: TRBV18; CDR3: CASSVTGGSTDTQYF
D: TRBD1; J: TRBJ1-4; V: TRBV5-1; CDR3: CASSFTGTGAMTNEKLFF
D: .; J: TRBJ1-2; V: TRBV7-9; CDR3: CASSPPNRANYGYTF
D: TRBD1; J: TRBJ1-2; V: TRBV27; CDR3: CASSILTGGGYGYTF
D: TRBD1; J: TRBJ1-5; V: TRBV27; CDR3: CASSLEGTGGFNQPQHF
D: .; J: TRBJ1-1; V: TRBV10-3; CDR3: CAISELRETEAFF
D: TRBD1; J: TRBJ2-3; V: TRBV12-5; CDR3: CASGLVREVGTGRTDTQYF
D: .; J: TRBJ2-3; V: TRBV5-1; CDR3: CASSLERASTDTQYF
D: TRBD1; J: TRBJ2-3; V: TRBV25-1; CDR3: CASSELTGDTQYF
D: .; J: TRBJ2-5; V: TRBV19; CDR3: CASRRGMAQYF
D: .; J: TRBJ2-7; V: TRBV11-2; CDR3: CASSLRGPGYEQYF
D: TRBD2; J: TRBJ2-7; V: TRBV7-8; CDR3: CASSLGTSGGITYEQYF
D: TRBD1; J: TRBJ2-1; V: TRBV19; CDR3: CASTPDRSSYNEQFF
D: .; J: TRBJ2-2; V: TRBV19; CDR3: CASRPRGTGELFF
D: .; J: TRBJ1-3; V: TRBV5-4; CDR3: CASSPGLPSSGNTIYF
D: .; J: TRBJ1-1; V: TRBV2; CDR3: CASSPRTGKNTEAFF
D: .; J: TRBJ2-1; V: TRBV5-4; CDR3: CASSLDRYNEQFF
D: .; J: TRBJ1-1; V: TRBV7-9; CDR3: CASSLGGAAFF
D: .; J: TRBJ2-7; V: TRBV7-7; CDR3: CASSLMEDSEQYF
D: .; J: TRBJ1-4; V: TRBV4-3; CDR3: CASSQEIWEKLFF
D: TRBD1; J: TRBJ1-6; V: TRBV5-8; CDR3: CASSLTGGAHNSPLHF
D: TRBD1; J: TRBJ1-3; V: TRBV5-4; CDR3: CASSLDRERGSGNTIYF
D: TRBD2; J: TRBJ2-5; V: TRBV27; CDR3: CASRPGGASGQETQYF
D: TRBD1; J: TRBJ1-6; V: TRBV7-2; CDR3: CASSPGTVYNSPLHF
D: .; J: TRBJ1-1; V: TRBV6-5; CDR3: CASILAGGNTEAFF
D: .; J: TRBJ2-5; V: TRBV29-1; CDR3: CSVTNPPAETQYF
D: .; J: TRBJ1-1; V: TRBV18; CDR3: CASSLIIGEKAFF
D: .; J: TRBJ2-2; V: TRBV19; CDR3: CASSIVAAFTGELFF
D: .; J: TRBJ2-4; V: TRBV4-3; CDR3: CASSQDVRDIQYF
D: .; J: TRBJ1-6; V: TRBV9; CDR3: CASSVAPAGVESPLHF
D: .; J: TRBJ2-4; V: TRBV27; CDR3: CASSFRGDIQYF
D: TRBD1; J: TRBJ1-1; V: TRBV11-2; CDR3: CASSLGTGGWGTEAFF
D: .; J: TRBJ1-2; V: TRBV5-4; CDR3: CASSHGQIANYGYTF
D: .; J: TRBJ1-1; V: TRBV23-1; CDR3: CASILHSTRNTEAFF
D: TRBD1; J: TRBJ2-2; V: TRBV9; CDR3: CASSLTGTGGTGELFF
D: .; J: TRBJ1-5; V: TRBV6-6; CDR3: CASQTLTEDSNQPQHF
D: .; J: TRBJ2-5; V: TRBV7-9; CDR3: CASSLVRGGQETQYF
D: .; J: TRBJ2-2; V: TRBV9; CDR3: CASSVRRGGWNTGELFF
D: .; J: TRBJ1-3; V: TRBV4-2; CDR3: CASSPRAQSSGNTIYF
D: TRBD1; J: TRBJ1-2; V: TRBV5-5; CDR3: CASSFVRDRGRADGYTF
D: TRBD1; J: TRBJ1-4; V: TRBV5-1; CDR3: CASSRTGQGANEKLFF
D: TRBD2; J: TRBJ2-5; V: TRBV18; CDR3: CASSRREAGGGETQYF
D: .; J: TRBJ2-3; V: TRBV10-3; CDR3: CAIGDLGGDTQYF
D: TRBD2; J: TRBJ2-3; V: TRBV15; CDR3: CATSRDQGLAGTDTQYF
D: .; J: TRBJ2-3; V: TRBV9; CDR3: CASSPRGAGSDTQYF
D: TRBD1; J: TRBJ1-1; V: TRBV28; CDR3: CASKTDRVNTEAFF
D: .; J: TRBJ1-2; V: TRBV19; CDR3: CASSTGGDWDYGYTF
D: TRBD1; J: TRBJ2-5; V: TRBV11-3; CDR3: CASSNDRGARETQYF